The rows below give T cell receptor beta chains drawn from one sample of a study of PD-L1 blockade in urothelial cancer. Profiling relied on immunoSEQ multiplex PCR, and the TCRdb table lists in-frame clones only, not all of them. The sample yields roughly 40,000 clones, approximately 91% seen once. The material was PBMCs, obtained around atezolizumab (anti-PD-L1) treatment. The receptors were gathered from a woman aged 55-69 years with urothelial cancer. The CDR3 runs from the conserved cysteine through the conserved F or W. Each record gives: V gene, clone size, J gene, CDR3 protein. Size tells how often a clone was seen (once, few, many) or the class of an expanded clone, and some rows leave it out.

v_gene: TRBV6-1
abundance: few
j_gene: TRBJ1-2
CDR3aa: CASKKGVDYGYTF

v_gene: TRBV5-3
abundance: -
j_gene: TRBJ1-2
CDR3aa: CARSTCTTGRGCQTNYGYTF

v_gene: TRBV7-2
abundance: -
j_gene: TRBJ1-2
CDR3aa: CASSFGGTGGVYGYTF

v_gene: TRBV4-3
abundance: -
j_gene: TRBJ1-1
CDR3aa: CASSLYSGTRQMNTEAFF

v_gene: TRBV15
abundance: -
j_gene: TRBJ2-3
CDR3aa: CATSGRDRHTDTQYF

v_gene: TRBV11-2
abundance: once
j_gene: TRBJ1-6
CDR3aa: CASSFYDNSPLHF

v_gene: TRBV5-4
abundance: -
j_gene: TRBJ2-5
CDR3aa: CASSSGLARETQYF

v_gene: TRBV7-2
abundance: once
j_gene: TRBJ2-5
CDR3aa: CASSYGLAGARETQYF

v_gene: TRBV18
abundance: -
j_gene: TRBJ2-5
CDR3aa: CASSTQGVLKETQYF

v_gene: TRBV30
abundance: -
j_gene: TRBJ2-5
CDR3aa: CAWKVGASGSSSQYF

v_gene: TRBV4-2
abundance: few
j_gene: TRBJ1-2
CDR3aa: CASSQVQGGYGYTF

v_gene: TRBV9
abundance: -
j_gene: TRBJ1-3
CDR3aa: CASSVTWRTASGNTIYF

v_gene: TRBV19
abundance: -
j_gene: TRBJ1-1
CDR3aa: CASSLWTDLGTEAFF

v_gene: TRBV2
abundance: -
j_gene: TRBJ1-2
CDR3aa: CASSFRLKQDGYTF

v_gene: TRBV5-1
abundance: -
j_gene: TRBJ1-1
CDR3aa: CASRGIGQMNTEAFF

v_gene: TRBV30
abundance: -
j_gene: TRBJ2-4
CDR3aa: CAWRPDRALAKNIQYF

v_gene: TRBV7-9
abundance: -
j_gene: TRBJ2-5
CDR3aa: CASSLVPGPETQYF

v_gene: TRBV28
abundance: -
j_gene: TRBJ2-7
CDR3aa: CASSWSSDRGYEQYF

v_gene: TRBV5-1
abundance: -
j_gene: TRBJ2-1
CDR3aa: CASSVGQRYNEQFF

v_gene: TRBV19
abundance: -
j_gene: TRBJ2-7
CDR3aa: CASSTRGGRMHYEQYF

v_gene: TRBV2
abundance: few
j_gene: TRBJ1-1
CDR3aa: CASSWDRLRRGEAFF

v_gene: TRBV7-9
abundance: -
j_gene: TRBJ2-1
CDR3aa: CASSFILGQGADEQFF

v_gene: TRBV28
abundance: -
j_gene: TRBJ2-1
CDR3aa: CASSFYGTGIDNEQFF

v_gene: TRBV6-6
abundance: -
j_gene: TRBJ1-1
CDR3aa: CATILEGVNTEAFF

v_gene: TRBV7-7
abundance: -
j_gene: TRBJ2-1
CDR3aa: CASSRGQGGGNEQFF

v_gene: TRBV5-1
abundance: -
j_gene: TRBJ2-1
CDR3aa: CASSDLAGTYNEQFF

v_gene: TRBV27
abundance: -
j_gene: TRBJ2-1
CDR3aa: CASSGRVGPWGEQFF

v_gene: TRBV5-8
abundance: -
j_gene: TRBJ2-7
CDR3aa: CASSLPGILTYEQYF

v_gene: TRBV28
abundance: -
j_gene: TRBJ1-2
CDR3aa: CASSLGDYGYTF